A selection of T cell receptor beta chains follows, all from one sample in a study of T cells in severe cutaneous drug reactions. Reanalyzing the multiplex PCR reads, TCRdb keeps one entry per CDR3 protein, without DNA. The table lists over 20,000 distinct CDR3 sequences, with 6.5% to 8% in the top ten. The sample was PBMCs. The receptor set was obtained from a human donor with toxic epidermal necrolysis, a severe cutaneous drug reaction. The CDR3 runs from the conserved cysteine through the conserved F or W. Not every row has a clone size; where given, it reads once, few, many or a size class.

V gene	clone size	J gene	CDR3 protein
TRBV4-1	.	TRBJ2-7	CASSPGGASGDYEQYF
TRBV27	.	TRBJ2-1	CASSLAGGLNNEQFF
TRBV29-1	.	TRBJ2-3	CSVEGTSGSPLVKDTQYF
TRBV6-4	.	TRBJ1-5	CASSDSPGQGSLNQPQHF
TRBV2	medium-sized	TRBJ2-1	CASSVWASRNEQFF
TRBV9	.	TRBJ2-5	CASSVQGAGRETQYF
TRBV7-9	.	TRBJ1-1	CASSSGQSNTEAFF
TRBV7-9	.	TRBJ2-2	CASSLSWGDGELFF
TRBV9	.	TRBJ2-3	CASSVGRGALTDTQYF
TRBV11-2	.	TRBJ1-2	CASSTNPQVYGYTF
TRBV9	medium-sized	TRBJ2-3	CASTLGSSNTDTQYF
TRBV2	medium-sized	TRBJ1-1	CASSETGNEAFF
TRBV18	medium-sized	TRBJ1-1	CASSPLMNTEAFF
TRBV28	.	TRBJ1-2	CASRTQGFHGYTF
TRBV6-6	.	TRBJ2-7	CASSYHRGNEQYF
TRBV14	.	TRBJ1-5	CASSQGTRNQPQHF
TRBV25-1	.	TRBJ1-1	CASSEQGYTEAFF
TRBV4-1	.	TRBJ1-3	CASSQDKGTGSTIYF
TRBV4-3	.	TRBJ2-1	CASSQESYNEQFF
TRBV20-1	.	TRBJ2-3	CSARVLSTDTQYF
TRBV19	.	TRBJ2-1	CASNDRVGNEQFF
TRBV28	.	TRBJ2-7	CASSLTDPGWNEQYF
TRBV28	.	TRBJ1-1	CASSLSGMNTEAFF
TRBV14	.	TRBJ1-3	CASSQEGTSGNTIYF
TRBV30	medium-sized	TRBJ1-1	CAWTTGGGGEAFF
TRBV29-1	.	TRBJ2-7	CSVENSYEQYF
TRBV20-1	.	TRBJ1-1	CSARPTGLFTEAFF
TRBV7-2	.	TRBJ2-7	CASSFSSGTYEQYF
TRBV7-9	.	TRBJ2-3	CASSETGAISIRTDTQYF
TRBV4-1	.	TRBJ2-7	CASSQVGGFRTYEQYF
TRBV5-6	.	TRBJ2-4	CASSLYVYQSLAKNIQYF
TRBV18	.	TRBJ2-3	CASSHGQGLDTQYF
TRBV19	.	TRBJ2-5	CASSIGYRPETQYF
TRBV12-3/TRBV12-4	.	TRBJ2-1	CASSFLRNNEQFF
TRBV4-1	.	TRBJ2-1	CASSQDRGPNEQFF
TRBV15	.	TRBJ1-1	CATSRERQGNTEAFF
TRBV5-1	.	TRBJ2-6	CASSLGTGLGISGANVLTF
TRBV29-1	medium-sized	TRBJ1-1	CSVAGRLNTEAFF
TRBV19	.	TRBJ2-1	CASSASQSSYNEQFF
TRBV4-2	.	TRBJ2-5	CAGSPLGEETQYF
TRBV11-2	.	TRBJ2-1	CASSLVRNSYNEQFF
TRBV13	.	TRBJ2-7	CASSPRGNSYEQYF